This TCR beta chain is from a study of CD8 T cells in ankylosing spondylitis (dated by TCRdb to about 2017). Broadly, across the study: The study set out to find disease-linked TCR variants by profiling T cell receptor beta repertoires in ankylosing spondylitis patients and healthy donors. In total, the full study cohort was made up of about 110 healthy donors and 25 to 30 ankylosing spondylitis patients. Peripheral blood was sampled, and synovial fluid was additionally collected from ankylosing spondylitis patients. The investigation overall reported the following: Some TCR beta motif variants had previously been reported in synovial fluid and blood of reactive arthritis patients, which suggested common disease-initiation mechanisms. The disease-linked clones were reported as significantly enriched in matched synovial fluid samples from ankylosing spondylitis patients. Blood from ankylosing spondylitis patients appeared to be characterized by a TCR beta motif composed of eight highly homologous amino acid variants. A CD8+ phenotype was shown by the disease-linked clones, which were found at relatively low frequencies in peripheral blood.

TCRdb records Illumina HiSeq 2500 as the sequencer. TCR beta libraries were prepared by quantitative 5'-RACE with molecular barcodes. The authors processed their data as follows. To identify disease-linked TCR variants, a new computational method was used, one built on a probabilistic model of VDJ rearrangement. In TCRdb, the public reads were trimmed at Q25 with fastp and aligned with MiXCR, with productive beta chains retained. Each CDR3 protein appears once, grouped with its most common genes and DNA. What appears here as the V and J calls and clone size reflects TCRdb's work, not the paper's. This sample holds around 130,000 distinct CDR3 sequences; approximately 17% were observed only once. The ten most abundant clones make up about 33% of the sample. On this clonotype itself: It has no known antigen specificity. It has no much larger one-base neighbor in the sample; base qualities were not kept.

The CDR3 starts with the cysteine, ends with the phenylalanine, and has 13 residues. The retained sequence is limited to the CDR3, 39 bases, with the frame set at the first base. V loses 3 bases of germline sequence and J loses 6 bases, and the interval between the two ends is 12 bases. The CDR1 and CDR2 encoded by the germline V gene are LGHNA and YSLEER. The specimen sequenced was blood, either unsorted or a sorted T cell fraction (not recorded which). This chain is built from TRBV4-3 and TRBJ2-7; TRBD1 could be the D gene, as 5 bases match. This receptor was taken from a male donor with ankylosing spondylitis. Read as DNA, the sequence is TGCGCCAGCAGCCAGGCGAAGGGGCGCGAGCAGTACTTC. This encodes CASSQAKGREQYF.